This T cell receptor beta chain was sequenced for a study of blood T cell repertoires in COVID-19. About the study: Sites in the United States, Italy and Spain provided acute and convalescent COVID-19 samples. The analysed material was cDNA or gDNA that came from T cells, B-cell-depleted T cells, or PBMCs.

Germline V CDR1 and CDR2: SGHAT, FQNNGV. Trimming removed 0 bases from V and 2 bases from J, with 9 bases in between. The CDR3 sequence is 15 residues long. This clone appeared a single time. In the source study's methods: The assay estimated nucleated cells by amplifying reference gene primers. TCRdb's table, derived via immunoSEQ multiplex PCR, lists solely in-frame clones and lacks some. The V and J calls and the clone size are those of that table, but D and trimming were determined from the DNA. The sample includes 130,000 or so clones, 82% of them seen just once. The source material was peripheral blood. The chain carries TRBV11-2 and TRBJ2-3; tentative D call: TRBD2 (5 bases). The sequence derives from a woman between 65 and 79 years old with acute or convalescent COVID-19. CDR3 sequence: CASSLDRGNTDTQYF. The CDR3, as DNA: TGTGCCAGCAGCTTAGATCGGGGTAACACAGATACGCAGTATTTT.